The 13 T cell receptor beta chains below all came from one sample that was sequenced in a study of blood T cell repertoires in COVID-19. Only in-frame clones appear in the TCRdb table, and some are missing; sequencing was by immunoSEQ multiplex PCR. The top ten hold more than 0.85% of the sample, which has 350,000 to 400,000 clones, more than 75% seen once. Specimen: PBMCs or T cells enriched from blood (not recorded which). Source of these receptors: a woman aged 25 to 45 with acute COVID-19.

V is TRBV10-1 and J is TRBJ1-1; D remains unclear. From germline, CDR1 is WNHNN and CDR2 SYGVQD (reference sequence). The length of the CDR3 is 13 residues. Trimming took off 4 bases at V and 1 base at J, with 7 bases between the two ends. The CDR3 reads CASSVNRNTEAFF. In nucleotides, the CDR3 is TGCGCCAGCAGTGTTAACAGGAACACTGAAGCTTTCTTT.

V usage is TRBV5-1 and J usage is TRBJ1-5, with D tentatively TRBD1 (6 bases). This CDR3 contains 20 residues. The germline CDR1 and CDR2 sequences are SGHRS and YFSETQ. The ends were cut back, 2 bases at V and 0 bases at J, with 24 bases in the middle. The CDR3 DNA sequence: TGCGCCAGCAGCTTAAACTTTAACAGGGCCCCCCTAAATAGCAATCAGCCCCAGCATTTT. Its protein product is CASSLNFNRAPLNSNQPQHF.

A few counts support this clone. The rearrangement joins TRBV6-6 to TRBJ1-2, with TRBD1 matching over 8 bases. CDR3 length equals 14 residues. Germline V gene lookup returns CDR1 MNHNY and CDR2 SVGAGI (reference sequence). J was trimmed by 3 bases and V by 2 bases; bases with no gene match: 2. The CDR3 sequence is CASSYGRGHYGYTF. CDR3 coding DNA: TGTGCCAGCAGTTACGGCAGGGGGCACTATGGCTACACCTTC.

This chain connects TRBV6-5 to TRBJ1-1, with D maybe TRBD1 (6 bases). The CDR3 contains 15 residues. Germline lookup yields CDR1 MNHEY and CDR2 SVGAGI. Trimming left V 3 bases short and J 0 bases short, with 11 bases between. The CDR3 sequence is CASSYQGPMNTEAFF. The CDR3 region has the DNA TGTGCCAGCAGTTATCAGGGGCCCATGAACACTGAAGCTTTCTTT.

The genes are TRBV4-2 and TRBJ1-4; no clear D. V lost 0 bases, J lost 4 bases, and 6 bases lay in between. The germline V gene encodes CDR1 LGHNA and CDR2 YNFKEQ. The CDR3 covers 14 residues. The chain's CDR3 is CASSQDGGNEKLFF. The CDR3 DNA sequence: TGTGCCAGCAGCCAAGATGGAGGTAATGAAAAACTGTTTTTT.

The chain uses TRBV5-1 and TRBJ1-4; 8 bases match TRBD1. From germline, CDR1 is SGHRS and CDR2 YFSETQ. Trimming removed 0 bases from V and 3 bases from J; junction bases left unmatched: 1. The CDR3 runs to 15 residues. The chain's CDR3 is CASSLAGGPNEKLFF. For the CDR3, the DNA is TGCGCCAGCAGCTTGGCAGGGGGCCCTAATGAAAAACTGTTTTTT.

The gene calls are TRBV7-2 and TRBJ1-1; maybe TRBD1 (6 bases). The CDR3 consists of 14 residues. V was pared by 1 base and J by 3 bases, with 9 bases between. Germline V gene data show CDR1 as SGHTA and CDR2 as FQGNSA. DNA for the CDR3: TGTGCCAGCAGCTTAGTCGCAGGGGACACTGAAGCTTTCTTT. This gives the protein CASSLVAGDTEAFF.

The chain combines TRBV19 with TRBJ1-5; weak D call: TRBD1 (6 bases). The CDR3 extends over 15 amino acids. Germline loops: CDR1 LNHDA, CDR2 SQIVND (reference sequence). Trimming took 4 bases from V and 4 from J, leaving 14 bases between them. The DNA for the CDR3 is TGTGCCAGTAGTAGCTCAGGGGTTTTGAATCAGCCCCAGCATTTT. Residues: CASSSSGVLNQPQHF.

This clone was picked up a small number of times. The J gene is TRBJ2-7, the V gene TRBV2; D may be TRBD1 (5 bases). The CDR3 extends over 15 amino acids. Germline CDR1 is SNHLY and CDR2 is FYNNEI. The V and J ends lost 1 base and 6 bases respectively, with 16 bases between them. The CDR3 region has the DNA TGTGCCAGCAGTGAAGATGGCAGGGTGGTCCCCGAGCAGTACTTC. Protein product: CASSEDGRVVPEQYF. The entire variable domain, with the rest obtained from reference TRBV2 and TRBJ2-7, is as follows: EPEVTQTPSHQVTQMGQEVILRCVPISNHLYFYWYRQILGQKVEFLVSFYNNEISEKSEIFDDQFSVERPDGSNFTLKIRSTKLEDSAMYFCASSEDGRVVPEQYFGPGTRLTVT.

V is TRBV7-3 and J is TRBJ2-2, with TRBD1 as a possible D gene (6 bases). The CDR3 has 15 amino acids. The V and J ends lost 5 bases and 5 bases respectively, with 15 bases between them. Per germline, CDR1 SGHTA and CDR2 FQGTGA. CDR3 DNA: TGTGCCAGCAGCGCGGACATCCAGGGGACCGGGGAGCTGTTTTTT. Protein: CASSADIQGTGELFF.

The rearrangement links TRBV11-3 to TRBJ1-5; D unresolved. CDR1 is SGHNT, CDR2 YENEEA, per germline. CDR3 length: 16 amino acids. V lost 5 bases and J 7 bases, leaving 21 bases between the germline ends. CDR3 nucleotides: TGTGCCAGCAGCACCCAAAGCTGGTCGTGTCACCAGCCCCAGCATTTT. Its translation: CASSTQSWSCHQPQHF.

The CDR3 here is CASRRRTVGDNSPLHF. In nucleotides, the CDR3 is TGCGCCAGCAGACGGCGGACAGTGGGGGATAATTCACCCCTCCACTTT. The J gene is TRBJ1-6, the V gene TRBV23-1, with a weak D call TRBD1 (6 bases). TRBV23-1 is an ORF, with its function uncertain. This CDR3 region has 16 residues. V lost 6 bases and J 5 bases, leaving 17 bases between the germline ends.

V is TRBV19 and J is TRBJ1-1, with TRBD1 matching over 8 bases. This CDR3 has 17 residues. V trimming: 4 bases; J trimming: 3 bases; junction bases outside the gene matches: 13. Germline CDR1 reads LNHDA; CDR2 reads SQIVND (reference sequence). DNA of the CDR3: TGTGCCAGTAGTACGACCCCCGCCAGGGGGCGCGACACTGAAGCTTTCTTT. This gives the protein CASSTTPARGRDTEAFF.